The source of this T cell receptor beta chain is a study of cytomegalovirus exposure and HLA in healthy donors. Study results and caveats: Analysis was carried out at a later point, and it linked a missense DCLRE1C variant to TCR beta V- and J-gene trimming. Researchers reportedly found TCR beta sequences accurately predicted most subjects' HLA-A and HLA-B alleles. Researchers had no immune exposure information except CMV serostatus available.

In germline, CDR1 is SGHRS, CDR2 YFSETQ. The CDR3 is 15 amino acids. Germline trimming cut 3 bases from V and 1 base from J; bases unmatched to any gene: 4. PCR involved 60 Vbeta and 13 Jbeta primers. Using immunoSEQ multiplex PCR, the repertoire was profiled, and TCRdb retains in-frame clones only, with some absent. The data show 30,000 to 35,000 clones, and the top ten clones hold 3.5% to 5%. As for this clone: Its antigen remains unidentified.

This receptor was taken from a woman aged 40 to 50 in good health and CMV-seropositive. This rearrangement joins TRBV5-1 to TRBJ2-1, with 7 bases lining up with TRBD2. Sequenced sample: PBMCs. CDR3: CASSWGGSSYNEQFF. The CDR3, as DNA: TGCGCCAGCAGCTGGGGGGGTAGTTCCTACAATGAGCAGTTCTTC. Combining the CDR3 with reference TRBV5-1 and TRBJ2-1 gives the whole variable domain KAGVTQTPRYLIKTRGQQVTLSCSPISGHRSVSWYQQTPGQGLQFLFEYFSETQRNKGNFPGRFSGRQFSNSRSEMNVSTLELGDSALYLCASSWGGSSYNEQFFGPGTRLTVL.